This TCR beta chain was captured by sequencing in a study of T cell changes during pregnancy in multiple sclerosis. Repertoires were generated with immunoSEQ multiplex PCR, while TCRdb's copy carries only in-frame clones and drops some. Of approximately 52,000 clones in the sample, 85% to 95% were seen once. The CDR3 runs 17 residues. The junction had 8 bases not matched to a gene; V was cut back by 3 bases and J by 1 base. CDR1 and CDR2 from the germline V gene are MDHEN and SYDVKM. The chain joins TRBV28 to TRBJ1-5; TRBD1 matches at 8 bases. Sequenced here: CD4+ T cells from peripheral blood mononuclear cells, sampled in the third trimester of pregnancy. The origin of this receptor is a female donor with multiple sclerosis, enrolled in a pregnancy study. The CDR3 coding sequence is TGTGCCAGCAGTTTGAGCAGGGGGCTGTTGAGCAATCAGCCCCAGCATTTT. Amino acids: CASSLSRGLLSNQPQHF.